The present T cell receptor beta chain was sequenced within a study of identical twins (dated by TCRdb to 2016 to 2018). Regarding the study in general: To test whether fetal clonotypes persist, the study used deep sequencing on TCR alpha and beta repertoires from monozygotic twins, unrelated adults of various ages, and cord blood. Replicate twin experiments were performed at different times using different library preparation protocols to rule out contamination.

The method was 5' RACE. Sequencing relied on an Illumina HiSeq 2000. A universal primer binding site was introduced by template switching, and a unique molecular identifier was present in the final cDNA, enabling accurate counting of TCR cDNA molecules. Specific primers in the conserved constant-segment region were used to synthesize first-strand cDNA for the TCR alpha and beta chains. To control for contamination, every cDNA library carried two barcodes: a SMART-Mk sample barcode plus Illumina barcodes. TruSeq adapter sequences along with Illumina sample barcodes were introduced in two successive PCR steps. Sequencing of the TCR alpha and beta cDNA libraries was done on the Illumina HiSeq platform using custom primers. The study's processing was this. Raw reads were processed with MiGEC to extract unique molecular identifiers, and MiXCR was used to determine CDR3 positions. For each individual, recombination models were inferred using an EM algorithm with the repgenHMM and IGoR tools. The tcR package in R was used for shared clonotype analysis, with sharing normalized by the product of cloneset sizes. To study raw recombination without the effects of thymic and clonal selection, out-of-frame nonproductive sequences were analyzed. Through fastp at Q25 and MiXCR, TCRdb rebuilt clones from the public reads, retaining in-frame beta chains. Rows with a matching CDR3 protein are joined into one entry that keeps the most common DNA and genes. The V and J calls were determined by TCRdb, not by the authors. The sample includes 400,000 to 500,000 distinct CDR3 sequences, with approximately 17% observed a single time. The ten largest clonotypes hold approximately 12% of the sample.

Beyond this particular receptor, the publication reports: Out-of-frame TCR alpha sequences shared between twins showed an excess of low generation-probability sequences compared with coincidental sharing between unrelated individuals. Zero-insertion analyses could be partly confounded by invariant T cells such as MAIT and iNKT, though diverse VJ usage argued against such confounding for most clonotypes. A weaker excess of twin sharing was found in beta out-of-frame sequences because the signal-to-noise ratio was lowered by fewer shared sequences. Abundant cord blood beta clonotypes had fewer insertions, young adult naive repertoires showed a similar but weaker trend, and memory repertoires showed no such trend. Recombination models systematically underestimated out-of-frame TCR alpha sharing in monozygotic twins but agreed with sharing between unrelated individuals. Because the same donors could not be followed over many years, the conclusions relied on cross-sectional statistical analysis.

The cysteine opens and the phenylalanine closes a CDR3 of 17 amino acids. The retained sequence is limited to the CDR3, 51 bases, with the frame set at the first base. The germline V gene (reference sequence) specifies SEHNR as CDR1 and FQNEAQ as CDR2. V and J lose 5 bases and 5 bases, and a span of 24 bases separates them. Every donor was a healthy Caucasian. Three unrelated non-twin adults were also sequenced: a male aged 18 to 30, a male aged 50 to 60 and a female aged 50 to 60. Miltenyi CD45RO+ enrichment and human naive T-cell isolation kits were used to isolate memory (CD45RO+) and naive T cells from PBMC. A remark on this clonotype: This clone's antigen is unknown. The sample holds no much larger clone one base away, and base qualities are not on file.

This sequence originates from a middle-aged man in good health. The chain couples TRBV7-9 to TRBJ2-5; possibly the D gene is TRBD1, per 5 matching bases. The sequencing input was naive T cells sorted from blood. In light of the paper, this sample's cell subset or site label describes: cells isolated with a human naive T-cell isolation kit. The CDR3 reads as follows: CASSTIRLGERRETQYF. The DNA sequence is TGTGCCAGCAGCACCATCCGTTTAGGGGAACGTAGGGAGACCCAGTACTTC.